This is a list of T cell receptor beta chains from one sample in a study of circulating and synovial CD4+ cells in juvenile arthritis. TCRdb keeps only in-frame clones here, not all; method: immunoSEQ multiplex PCR. The data hold 15,000 to 20,000 clones, with 91% observed a single time. Material: CD4+ T cells from blood. All receptors come from a human donor with juvenile idiopathic arthritis. Both conserved end residues are part of each CDR3. The D gene is left open where the match is weak. Rows give clone size only sometimes, using once, few, many, or a class for an expanded clone.

D gene,V gene,J gene,clone size,CDR3 DNA,CDR3 protein
-,TRBV2,TRBJ2-1,-,TGTGCCAGCAGGCGGCTAGCCCAGGGGGAGCAGTTCTTC,CASRRLAQGEQFF
TRBD1,TRBV6-5,TRBJ1-3,-,TGTGCCAGCAGCAGAACAGGGGTCGGAAACACCATATATTTT,CASSRTGVGNTIYF
-,TRBV11-1,TRBJ2-5,-,TGTGCCAGCAGCTCACAGGGCAGCATAGAGGAGACCCAGTACTTC,CASSSQGSIEETQYF
TRBD2,TRBV11-3,TRBJ2-5,-,TGTGCCAGCAGCTTGGGTAGCGGGGGGACACAAGAGACCCAGTACTTC,CASSLGSGGTQETQYF
TRBD1,TRBV7-2,TRBJ1-5,-,TGTGCCAGCAGCTTAGCCGGCACAGGGGGCTTGAGCAATCAGCCCCAGCATTTT,CASSLAGTGGLSNQPQHF
-,TRBV7-2,TRBJ2-5,-,TGTGCCAGCAGCTTAAGTTCGGGGTCCCAAGAGACCCAGTACTTC,CASSLSSGSQETQYF
-,TRBV30,TRBJ1-2,once,TGTGCCTGGAGCCGACAGTCCAGCTATGGCTACACCTTC,CAWSRQSSYGYTF
TRBD1,TRBV14,TRBJ1-1,-,TGTGCCAGCAGCCAGTTGACAGGGTACCCGAACACTGAAGCTTTCTTT,CASSQLTGYPNTEAFF
-,TRBV9,TRBJ1-6,-,TGTGCCAGCAGCGTGGACAGTCAATATTCACCCCTCCACTTT,CASSVDSQYSPLHF
-,TRBV7-3,TRBJ1-1,-,TGTGCCAGCAGCGGGCAGGGCGGCTTTTCTGAAGCTTTCTTT,CASSGQGGFSEAFF
TRBD2,TRBV18,TRBJ2-2,-,TGTGCCAGCTCACCAGGCCTAGCGGGAGGGCCGATCACCGGGGAGCTGTTTTTT,CASSPGLAGGPITGELFF
TRBD1,TRBV4-1,TRBJ1-4,-,TGCGCCAGCAGCCAAGGGAGACGACAGGGTAATGAAAAACTGTTTTTT,CASSQGRRQGNEKLFF
TRBD1,TRBV19,TRBJ1-2,-,TGTGCCAGTAGCCGACCTCTGACGGACAGGGTCTCGGGCTACACCTTC,CASSRPLTDRVSGYTF
TRBD1,TRBV4-3,TRBJ1-2,-,TGCGCCAGCAGCCAAGAAACGACGGGGACAGTGGGTGGCTACACCTTC,CASSQETTGTVGGYTF
-,TRBV27,TRBJ2-7,-,TGTGCCAGCAGTTATAGTCGGCCAGGGCCCTACGAGCAGTACTTC,CASSYSRPGPYEQYF
-,TRBV14,TRBJ2-7,-,TGTGCCAGCAGCCAAGTCAGGGGTCCATACGAGCAGTACTTC,CASSQVRGPYEQYF
-,TRBV4-3,TRBJ2-3,-,TGCGCCAGCAGCCCATCCCACCAGGCTAGCACAGATACGCAGTATTTT,CASSPSHQASTDTQYF
TRBD2,TRBV23-1,TRBJ2-3,-,TGCGCCAGCAGTCAAGGGCGAGCAGCGGGAGGGCCCCCAGATACGCAGTATTTT,CASSQGRAAGGPPDTQYF
-,TRBV5-1,TRBJ2-7,-,TGCGCCAGCAGCTTGGCTGGACTTTCCTACGAGCAGTACTTC,CASSLAGLSYEQYF
-,TRBV4-1,TRBJ2-7,-,TGCGCCAGCAGCCAGCGGGGCGAGCAGTACTTC,CASSQRGEQYF
TRBD2,TRBV5-4,TRBJ2-3,once,TGTGCCAGCAGCTTAGGAATAAGCGGGGGGCCGGGAGATACGCAGTATTTT,CASSLGISGGPGDTQYF
-,TRBV11-2,TRBJ2-7,-,TGTGCCAGCAGCCGCCCTCGGGGGACTTACTCCTACGAGCAGTACTTC,CASSRPRGTYSYEQYF
-,TRBV19,TRBJ2-7,-,TGTGCCAGTAGTATATCGGAGGGCCCCTACGAGCAGTACTTC,CASSISEGPYEQYF
-,TRBV5-4,TRBJ2-1,-,TGTGCCAGCAGCCCACAGTCCAATGAGCAGTTCTTC,CASSPQSNEQFF
TRBD1,TRBV18,TRBJ1-3,-,TGTGCCAGCTCACCACGGGACAGGGCTGGAAACACCATATATTTT,CASSPRDRAGNTIYF
-,TRBV6-5,TRBJ2-1,once,TGTGCCAGCAGTTTAGAAAATGAGCAGTTCTTC,CASSLENEQFF
TRBD1,TRBV7-2,TRBJ1-5,-,TGTGCCAGCAGCGTAACAGGGGGCAGTCAGCCCCAGCATTTT,CASSVTGGSQPQHF
-,TRBV11-2,TRBJ1-6,-,TGTGCCAGCAGCTTTGGGGGCGGCTATAATTCCCCCCTCCACTTT,CASSFGGGYNSPLHF
TRBD2,TRBV5-4,TRBJ2-1,-,TGTGCCAGCAGCTCCGAGCGGGGGGGCAGGAATGAGCAGTTCTTC,CASSSERGGRNEQFF
TRBD1,TRBV19,TRBJ1-6,-,TGTGCCAGTAGTATTCGACAGGGGGATAATTCCCCCCTCCACTTT,CASSIRQGDNSPLHF
TRBD2,TRBV2,TRBJ2-7,-,TGTGCCAGCAGTGGGATTAGCGGGAGGAGGGCCTACGAGCAGTACTTC,CASSGISGRRAYEQYF
TRBD1,TRBV19,TRBJ1-5,-,TGTGCCACTCAACAGGGGACCCGCAATCAGCCCCAGCATTTT,CATQQGTRNQPQHF
-,TRBV5-6,TRBJ1-4,-,TGTGCCAGCAGCTTGGGGGGGGGATCGATTGAAAAACTGTTTTTT,CASSLGGGSIEKLFF
TRBD1,TRBV5-1,TRBJ2-7,-,TGCGCCAGCAGTAACTGGGACAGGGACGAGCAGTACTTC,CASSNWDRDEQYF
-,TRBV20-1,TRBJ2-1,-,TGCAGTGCTATAAAGGGGAATGAGCAGTTCTTC,CSAIKGNEQFF
-,TRBV5-4,TRBJ1-2,-,TGTGCCAGCAGCACTAGCGTCGGTGGTGGCTACACCTTC,CASSTSVGGGYTF
-,TRBV6-5,TRBJ1-2,-,TGTGCCAGCAGAAGGACAGCTAACTATGGCTACACCTTC,CASRRTANYGYTF
-,TRBV29-1,TRBJ2-2,-,TGCAGCGTTGAAGATATGCGGGGGCGGGTCACCGGGGAGCTGTTTTTT,CSVEDMRGRVTGELFF
TRBD2,TRBV19,TRBJ2-5,-,TGTGCCAGCACCCCTCGACTAGCGGGAGTGGGTGAGACCCAGTACTTC,CASTPRLAGVGETQYF
-,TRBV7-2,TRBJ1-1,-,TGTGCCAGCAGCTCCACAGGGACTAGTGAAGCTTTCTTT,CASSSTGTSEAFF
TRBD1,TRBV7-2,TRBJ2-5,-,TGTGCCAGCAGCTCGTCTCTCATCTCAGGGGGCGGTGAGACCCAGTACTTC,CASSSSLISGGGETQYF
TRBD2,TRBV7-2,TRBJ2-1,-,TGTGCCAGCAGGGGAAGCGGGAGCCTTATCAATGAGCAGTTCTTC,CASRGSGSLINEQFF
TRBD1,TRBV5-4,TRBJ2-3,once,TGTGCCAGCAGCACGGACAGGGGAACAGATACGCAGTATTTT,CASSTDRGTDTQYF
TRBD2,TRBV11-3,TRBJ2-7,-,TGTGCCAGCAGCCCCCGCGGGGGTGGGAACGAGCAGTACTTC,CASSPRGGGNEQYF
TRBD1,TRBV25-1,TRBJ1-2,-,TGTGCCAGCAGTGAATCTGCCCCCTCGACAGGGAAGACTCGTTTC,CASSESAPSTGKTRF
TRBD2,TRBV7-3,TRBJ2-3,-,TGTGCCAGCAGCGTGACTAGCGGGGGCACAGATACGCAGTATTTT,CASSVTSGGTDTQYF
-,TRBV5-1,TRBJ1-1,-,TGCGCCAGCAGCGGGGACGGGAGGACTGAAGCTTTCTTT,CASSGDGRTEAFF
-,TRBV27,TRBJ1-1,-,TGTGCCAGCAGTTTATCGGCAGGGTCGAACACTGAAGCTTTCTTT,CASSLSAGSNTEAFF
TRBD1,TRBV5-1,TRBJ1-2,-,TGCGCCAGCAGCCCCGGGACAGCCGAAAGCGGAGGCTACACCTTC,CASSPGTAESGGYTF
TRBD1,TRBV6-8,TRBJ2-1,once,TGTGCCAGCGTTCTTCCCAGGACAGGATATTACAATGAGCAGTTCTTC,CASVLPRTGYYNEQFF
-,TRBV7-2,TRBJ1-2,-,TGTGCCAGCAGCTTAGCGCGGGTCACGGGCGGTGGCTACACCTTC,CASSLARVTGGGYTF
-,TRBV5-1,TRBJ2-2,once,TGCGCCAGCAGACCCGGACAGCCAACCGGGGAGCTGTTTTTT,CASRPGQPTGELFF